The rows below give T cell receptor beta chains drawn from one sample of a study of glioma-infiltrating T cells after dendritic cell vaccination. Generated by immunoSEQ multiplex PCR, the TCRdb table keeps only in-frame clones and is missing some. The sample consists of approximately 85,000 clones, 85% of them appearing once. Sample: blood, taken after dendritic cell vaccination. The receptors were gathered from a human donor with glioblastoma. Each CDR3 is given with its conserved first and last residue. Each record gives: D gene, clone size, V gene, J gene, CDR3 protein, CDR3 DNA. The D gene is left open where the match is weak. A clone size is listed for some rows: how often the clone was seen (once, few, many), or a class if it is expanded.

d_gene: .; abundance: .; v_gene: TRBV9; j_gene: TRBJ1-1; CDR3aa: CASSPTRMNTEAFF; CDR3nt: TGTGCCAGCAGCCCCACTCGTATGAACACTGAAGCTTTCTTT
d_gene: TRBD1; abundance: .; v_gene: TRBV5-6; j_gene: TRBJ1-4; CDR3aa: CASSFLSSRQGRGEKLFF; CDR3nt: TGTGCCAGCAGCTTTCTCTCATCACGACAGGGAAGGGGCGAAAAACTGTTTTTT
d_gene: .; abundance: .; v_gene: TRBV7-9; j_gene: TRBJ2-7; CDR3aa: CASSPDSSYEQYF; CDR3nt: TGTGCCAGCAGCCCTGACAGCTCCTACGAGCAGTACTTC
d_gene: TRBD1; abundance: .; v_gene: TRBV5-4; j_gene: TRBJ1-1; CDR3aa: CASSLGDREVTEAFF; CDR3nt: TGTGCCAGCAGCTTGGGGGACAGGGAAGTTACTGAAGCTTTCTTT
d_gene: .; abundance: .; v_gene: TRBV19; j_gene: TRBJ1-2; CDR3aa: CASSIVGQGPGYTF; CDR3nt: TGTGCCAGTAGTATTGTGGGACAAGGGCCTGGCTACACCTTC
d_gene: .; abundance: few; v_gene: TRBV19; j_gene: TRBJ2-2; CDR3aa: CASSPTGPTGELFF; CDR3nt: TGTGCCAGTAGTCCGACAGGCCCCACCGGGGAGCTGTTTTTT
d_gene: .; abundance: .; v_gene: TRBV6-1; j_gene: TRBJ1-4; CDR3aa: CASSEVVGRGEKLFF; CDR3nt: TGTGCCAGCAGTGAAGTCGTCGGGAGGGGGGAAAAACTGTTTTTT
d_gene: TRBD2; abundance: .; v_gene: TRBV30; j_gene: TRBJ2-7; CDR3aa: CAWSDFLAGDYEQYF; CDR3nt: TGTGCCTGGAGTGATTTTCTAGCGGGTGACTACGAGCAGTACTTC
d_gene: TRBD1; abundance: .; v_gene: TRBV7-7; j_gene: TRBJ2-5; CDR3aa: CASSRDSEETQYF; CDR3nt: TGTGCCAGCAGCCGGGACAGCGAAGAGACCCAGTACTTC
d_gene: .; abundance: .; v_gene: TRBV6-5; j_gene: TRBJ1-1; CDR3aa: CASSWGLVNTEAFF; CDR3nt: TGTGCCAGCAGCTGGGGGCTTGTGAACACTGAAGCTTTCTTT
d_gene: .; abundance: .; v_gene: TRBV10-3; j_gene: TRBJ1-3; CDR3aa: CAISTGFSGNTIYF; CDR3nt: TGTGCCATCAGTACAGGTTTCTCTGGAAACACCATATATTTT
d_gene: .; abundance: .; v_gene: TRBV25-1; j_gene: TRBJ1-5; CDR3aa: CASSESGNSNQPQHF; CDR3nt: TGTGCCAGCAGTGAATCAGGGAATAGCAATCAGCCCCAGCATTTT
d_gene: .; abundance: .; v_gene: TRBV14; j_gene: TRBJ1-2; CDR3aa: CASSQGDYGYTF; CDR3nt: TGTGCCAGCAGCCAAGGAGACTATGGCTACACCTTC
d_gene: TRBD1; abundance: .; v_gene: TRBV9; j_gene: TRBJ2-7; CDR3aa: CASSARGDRSYEQYF; CDR3nt: TGTGCCAGCAGCGCCCGCGGGGACAGGAGCTACGAGCAGTACTTC
d_gene: .; abundance: .; v_gene: TRBV6-5; j_gene: TRBJ2-1; CDR3aa: CASSSLASNEQFF; CDR3nt: TGTGCCAGCAGTTCGCTAGCCTCGAATGAGCAGTTCTTC
d_gene: TRBD2; abundance: .; v_gene: TRBV6-6; j_gene: TRBJ2-2; CDR3aa: CASSTIAGGHGELFF; CDR3nt: TGTGCCAGCAGCACCATAGCGGGGGGTCACGGGGAGCTGTTTTTT
d_gene: .; abundance: .; v_gene: TRBV4-1; j_gene: TRBJ1-2; CDR3aa: CASSSNVQGHYGYTF; CDR3nt: TGCGCCAGCAGCTCGAACGTACAGGGTCACTATGGCTACACCTTC
d_gene: .; abundance: .; v_gene: TRBV30; j_gene: TRBJ1-4; CDR3aa: CAWRKGKLATNEKLFF; CDR3nt: TGTGCCTGGAGAAAGGGGAAGCTCGCAACTAATGAAAAACTGTTTTTT
d_gene: .; abundance: .; v_gene: TRBV5-4; j_gene: TRBJ1-3; CDR3aa: CASSTGVGFGNTIYF; CDR3nt: TGTGCCAGCAGCACGGGGGTGGGGTTCGGAAACACCATATATTTT
d_gene: TRBD1; abundance: few; v_gene: TRBV28; j_gene: TRBJ2-7; CDR3aa: CASRDRLFYEQYF; CDR3nt: TGTGCCTCCCGGGACAGACTTTTCTACGAGCAGTACTTC
d_gene: TRBD1; abundance: once; v_gene: TRBV5-6; j_gene: TRBJ1-4; CDR3aa: CASSAQGAREKLFF; CDR3nt: TGTGCCAGCAGCGCACAGGGGGCGCGGGAAAAACTGTTTTTT
d_gene: TRBD1; abundance: .; v_gene: TRBV6-5; j_gene: TRBJ2-7; CDR3aa: CASSYPRGRGSYEQYF; CDR3nt: TGTGCCAGCAGTTACCCCAGGGGGCGCGGGTCCTACGAGCAGTACTTC
d_gene: .; abundance: .; v_gene: TRBV7-2; j_gene: TRBJ2-6; CDR3aa: CASSLGWHSGANVLTF; CDR3nt: TGTGCCAGCAGCTTAGGTTGGCATTCTGGGGCCAACGTCCTGACTTTC
d_gene: TRBD1; abundance: .; v_gene: TRBV4-3; j_gene: TRBJ2-2; CDR3aa: CASSPDRGSGELFF; CDR3nt: TGCGCCAGCAGCCCTGACAGGGGATCCGGGGAGCTGTTTTTT
d_gene: .; abundance: .; v_gene: TRBV15; j_gene: TRBJ1-5; CDR3aa: CATSRDPGSTNAQPQHF; CDR3nt: TGTGCCACCAGCAGAGATCCCGGGTCGACGAACGCCCAGCCCCAGCATTTT
d_gene: .; abundance: .; v_gene: TRBV7-3; j_gene: TRBJ1-3; CDR3aa: CASSPQGQAGNTIYF; CDR3nt: TGTGCCAGCAGCCCTCAGGGGCAGGCTGGAAACACCATATATTTT
d_gene: .; abundance: .; v_gene: TRBV6-5; j_gene: TRBJ1-1; CDR3aa: CASSYSFRVMNTEAFF; CDR3nt: TGTGCCAGCAGTTACTCCTTCAGGGTCATGAACACTGAAGCTTTCTTT
d_gene: TRBD2; abundance: .; v_gene: TRBV19; j_gene: TRBJ2-7; CDR3aa: CASAVSAGSSYEQYF; CDR3nt: TGTGCCAGTGCCGTTTCAGCGGGGAGCTCCTACGAGCAGTACTTC
d_gene: TRBD2; abundance: .; v_gene: TRBV4-1; j_gene: TRBJ2-3; CDR3aa: CASSHPTSGAGDTQYF; CDR3nt: TGCGCCAGCAGCCACCCAACTAGCGGGGCCGGGGATACGCAGTATTTT
d_gene: TRBD1; abundance: .; v_gene: TRBV2; j_gene: TRBJ2-7; CDR3aa: CASSLGQGGYEQYF; CDR3nt: TGTGCCAGCAGTTTGGGACAGGGTGGCTACGAGCAGTACTTC
d_gene: TRBD2; abundance: .; v_gene: TRBV6-6; j_gene: TRBJ2-7; CDR3aa: CASSSRTSGSRYEQYF; CDR3nt: TGTGCCAGCAGTTCGAGGACTAGCGGGAGTCGGTACGAGCAGTACTTC
d_gene: TRBD2; abundance: many; v_gene: TRBV7-8; j_gene: TRBJ2-1; CDR3aa: CASSLVGGGAGEQFF; CDR3nt: TGTGCCAGCAGCTTAGTTGGCGGGGGGGCCGGTGAGCAGTTCTTC
d_gene: .; abundance: .; v_gene: TRBV7-9; j_gene: TRBJ2-7; CDR3aa: CASSLFSYEQYF; CDR3nt: TGTGCCAGCAGCTTATTCAGCTACGAGCAGTACTTC
d_gene: .; abundance: .; v_gene: TRBV15; j_gene: TRBJ2-1; CDR3aa: CATSPGSEPYNEQFF; CDR3nt: TGTGCCACCAGCCCAGGGTCGGAGCCCTACAATGAGCAGTTCTTC
d_gene: TRBD2; abundance: few; v_gene: TRBV23-1; j_gene: TRBJ2-3; CDR3aa: CASSQSGTRDTQYF; CDR3nt: TGCGCCAGCAGTCAATCGGGGACTAGAGATACGCAGTATTTT
d_gene: .; abundance: few; v_gene: TRBV5-8; j_gene: TRBJ1-3; CDR3aa: CASSLSPVGNTIYF; CDR3nt: TGTGCCAGCAGCTTGTCCCCCGTCGGAAACACCATATATTTT
d_gene: TRBD1; abundance: .; v_gene: TRBV10-2; j_gene: TRBJ2-7; CDR3aa: CASSEPGGTGVYEQYF; CDR3nt: TGCGCCAGCAGTGAGCCTGGCGGGACAGGGGTGTACGAGCAGTACTTC
d_gene: .; abundance: .; v_gene: TRBV7-2; j_gene: TRBJ2-1; CDR3aa: CASSLGYYNEQFF; CDR3nt: TGTGCCAGCAGCTTGGGCTACTACAATGAGCAGTTCTTC
d_gene: .; abundance: .; v_gene: TRBV28; j_gene: TRBJ2-1; CDR3aa: CASSSSGSSYNEQFF; CDR3nt: TGTGCCAGCAGTTCGTCCGGGAGCTCCTACAATGAGCAGTTCTTC
d_gene: .; abundance: .; v_gene: TRBV5-4; j_gene: TRBJ2-7; CDR3aa: CASSPKEALSYEQYF; CDR3nt: TGTGCCAGCAGCCCCAAAGAAGCCCTCTCCTACGAGCAGTACTTC
d_gene: .; abundance: .; v_gene: TRBV18; j_gene: TRBJ1-1; CDR3aa: CASSPGGFGTEAFF; CDR3nt: TGTGCCAGCTCACCGGGGGGGTTTGGCACTGAAGCTTTCTTT
d_gene: TRBD2; abundance: .; v_gene: TRBV6-1; j_gene: TRBJ2-1; CDR3aa: CASSEAMVAGVVEQFF; CDR3nt: TGTGCCAGCAGTGAAGCGATGGTAGCGGGAGTTGTTGAGCAGTTCTTC
d_gene: TRBD1; abundance: .; v_gene: TRBV7-7; j_gene: TRBJ2-7; CDR3aa: CASSPGTGAYEQYF; CDR3nt: TGTGCCAGCAGCCCCGGGACAGGAGCCTACGAGCAGTACTTC
d_gene: TRBD1; abundance: .; v_gene: TRBV7-9; j_gene: TRBJ2-7; CDR3aa: CASSLFPTGFEQYF; CDR3nt: TGTGCCAGCAGCTTGTTCCCGACAGGGTTCGAGCAGTACTTC
d_gene: .; abundance: few; v_gene: TRBV11-2; j_gene: TRBJ2-4; CDR3aa: CASSSTSGAKNIQYF; CDR3nt: TGTGCCAGCAGTTCCACCTCGGGGGCCAAAAACATTCAGTACTTC
d_gene: .; abundance: .; v_gene: TRBV15; j_gene: TRBJ2-1; CDR3aa: CATGRDEQFF; CDR3nt: TGTGCCACCGGGCGGGATGAGCAGTTCTTC
d_gene: TRBD2; abundance: .; v_gene: TRBV9; j_gene: TRBJ2-5; CDR3aa: CASSVGGGGPGETQYF; CDR3nt: TGTGCCAGCAGCGTAGGGGGGGGAGGGCCCGGAGAGACCCAGTACTTC
d_gene: TRBD2; abundance: .; v_gene: TRBV5-1; j_gene: TRBJ2-3; CDR3aa: CASSLVAGGTDTQYF; CDR3nt: TGCGCCAGCAGCTTGGTAGCGGGGGGCACAGATACGCAGTATTTT
d_gene: TRBD1; abundance: .; v_gene: TRBV5-6; j_gene: TRBJ2-1; CDR3aa: CASSSETGQGKQFF; CDR3nt: TGTGCCAGCAGCTCGGAAACAGGACAGGGGAAGCAGTTCTTC
d_gene: TRBD1; abundance: few; v_gene: TRBV6-4; j_gene: TRBJ2-1; CDR3aa: CASSDSGTGGNEQFF; CDR3nt: TGTGCCAGCAGTGACTCCGGGACAGGGGGCAATGAGCAGTTCTTC
d_gene: TRBD2; abundance: .; v_gene: TRBV7-3; j_gene: TRBJ2-7; CDR3aa: CASSRSGGPTYEQYF; CDR3nt: TGTGCCAGCAGCAGAAGCGGGGGGCCTACCTACGAGCAGTACTTC
d_gene: TRBD2; abundance: .; v_gene: TRBV9; j_gene: TRBJ2-5; CDR3aa: CASSVGTSGRKTQYF; CDR3nt: TGTGCCAGCAGCGTAGGTACTAGCGGGAGAAAGACCCAGTACTTC
d_gene: .; abundance: .; v_gene: TRBV6-4; j_gene: TRBJ1-5; CDR3aa: CASSRESDQPQHF; CDR3nt: TGTGCCAGCAGTCGGGAATCGGATCAGCCCCAGCATTTT
d_gene: TRBD1; abundance: .; v_gene: TRBV14; j_gene: TRBJ1-2; CDR3aa: CASSQDSRTGGSYTF; CDR3nt: TGTGCCAGCAGCCAAGATTCTCGGACAGGGGGCAGCTACACCTTC
d_gene: .; abundance: .; v_gene: TRBV9; j_gene: TRBJ2-7; CDR3aa: CASSGGGGGNYEQYF; CDR3nt: TGTGCCAGCAGCGGGGGGGGAGGGGGTAACTACGAGCAGTACTTC
d_gene: .; abundance: .; v_gene: TRBV7-2; j_gene: TRBJ2-1; CDR3aa: CASSLVNYNEQFF; CDR3nt: TGTGCCAGCAGCTTAGTTAACTACAATGAGCAGTTCTTC
d_gene: .; abundance: once; v_gene: TRBV6-1; j_gene: TRBJ1-1; CDR3aa: CASRPDRDRNTEAFF; CDR3nt: TGTGCCAGCAGACCGGACCGGGATAGGAACACTGAAGCTTTCTTT
d_gene: TRBD2; abundance: .; v_gene: TRBV9; j_gene: TRBJ2-2; CDR3aa: CASSVPLAGGTNGELFF; CDR3nt: TGTGCCAGCAGCGTCCCTCTAGCGGGAGGGACGAACGGGGAGCTGTTTTTT